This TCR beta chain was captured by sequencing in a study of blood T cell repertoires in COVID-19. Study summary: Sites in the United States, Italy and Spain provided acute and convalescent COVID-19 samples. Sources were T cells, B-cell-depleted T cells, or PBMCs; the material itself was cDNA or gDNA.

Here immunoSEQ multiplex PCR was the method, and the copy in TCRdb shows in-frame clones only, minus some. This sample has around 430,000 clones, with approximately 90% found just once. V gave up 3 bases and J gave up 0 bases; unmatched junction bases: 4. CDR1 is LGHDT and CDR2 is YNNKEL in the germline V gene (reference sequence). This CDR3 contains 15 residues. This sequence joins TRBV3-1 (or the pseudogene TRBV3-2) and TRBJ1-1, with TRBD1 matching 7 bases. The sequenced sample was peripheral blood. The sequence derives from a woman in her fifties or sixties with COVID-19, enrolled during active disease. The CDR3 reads CASSQGQLMNTEAFF. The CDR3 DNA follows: TGTGCCAGCAGCCAGGGACAGTTAATGAACACTGAAGCTTTCTTT.